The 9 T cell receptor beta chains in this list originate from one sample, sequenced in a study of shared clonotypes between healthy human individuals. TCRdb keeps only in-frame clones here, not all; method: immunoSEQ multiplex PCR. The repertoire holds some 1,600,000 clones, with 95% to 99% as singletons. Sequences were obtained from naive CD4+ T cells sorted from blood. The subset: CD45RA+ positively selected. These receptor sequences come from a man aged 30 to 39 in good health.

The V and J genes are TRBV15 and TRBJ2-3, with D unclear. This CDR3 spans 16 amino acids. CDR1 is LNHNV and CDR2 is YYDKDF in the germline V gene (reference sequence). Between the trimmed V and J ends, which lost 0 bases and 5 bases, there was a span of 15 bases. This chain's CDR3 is CATSRETPQVLDTQYF. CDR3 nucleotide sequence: TGTGCCACCAGCAGAGAAACGCCCCAGGTTCTAGATACGCAGTATTTT.

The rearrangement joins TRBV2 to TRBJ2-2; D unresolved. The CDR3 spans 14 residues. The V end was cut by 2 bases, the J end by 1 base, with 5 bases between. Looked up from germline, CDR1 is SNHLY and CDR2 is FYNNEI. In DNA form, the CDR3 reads TGTGCCAGCAGTGAATGGCGGAACACCGGGGAGCTGTTTTTT. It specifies CASSEWRNTGELFF. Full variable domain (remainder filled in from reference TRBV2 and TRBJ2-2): EPEVTQTPSHQVTQMGQEVILRCVPISNHLYFYWYRQILGQKVEFLVSFYNNEISEKSEIFDDQFSVERPDGSNFTLKIRSTKLEDSAMYFCASSEWRNTGELFFGEGSRLTVL.

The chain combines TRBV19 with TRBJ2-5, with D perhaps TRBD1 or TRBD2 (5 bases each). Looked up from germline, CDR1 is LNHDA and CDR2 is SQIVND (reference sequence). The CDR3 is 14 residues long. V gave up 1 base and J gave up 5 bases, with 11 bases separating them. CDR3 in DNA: TGTGCCAGTAGTATAGGAGGGGTGGGCGAGACCCAGTACTTC. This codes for CASSIGGVGETQYF.

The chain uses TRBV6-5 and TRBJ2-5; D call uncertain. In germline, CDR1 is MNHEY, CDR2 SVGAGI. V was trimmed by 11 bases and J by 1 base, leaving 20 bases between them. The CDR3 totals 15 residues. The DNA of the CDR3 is TGTGCCGTTAAACCAAGGGTAGGGCCCCAAGAGACCCAGTACTTC. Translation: CAVKPRVGPQETQYF.

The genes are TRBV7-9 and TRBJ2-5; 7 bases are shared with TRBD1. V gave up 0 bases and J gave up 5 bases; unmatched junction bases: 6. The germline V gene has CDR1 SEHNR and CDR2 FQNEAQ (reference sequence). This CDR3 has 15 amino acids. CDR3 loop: CASSLAPGGLETQYF. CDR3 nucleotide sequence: TGTGCCAGCAGCTTAGCGCCAGGGGGATTGGAGACCCAGTACTTC.

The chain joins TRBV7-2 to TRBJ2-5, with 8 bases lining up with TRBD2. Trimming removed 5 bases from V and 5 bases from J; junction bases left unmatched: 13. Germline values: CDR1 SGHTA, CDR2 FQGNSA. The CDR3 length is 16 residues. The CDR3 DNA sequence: TGTGCCAGCAGCCCCGCGGGTAGCGGGAACCGGGAGACCCAGTACTTC. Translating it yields CASSPAGSGNRETQYF.

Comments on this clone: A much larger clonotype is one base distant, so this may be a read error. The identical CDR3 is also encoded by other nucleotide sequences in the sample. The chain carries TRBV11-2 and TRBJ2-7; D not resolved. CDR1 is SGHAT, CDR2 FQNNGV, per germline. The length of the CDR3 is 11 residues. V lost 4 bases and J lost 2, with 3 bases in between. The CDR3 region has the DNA TGTGCCAGCAGCTCCCCCTACGAGCAGTACTTC. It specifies CASSSPYEQYF.

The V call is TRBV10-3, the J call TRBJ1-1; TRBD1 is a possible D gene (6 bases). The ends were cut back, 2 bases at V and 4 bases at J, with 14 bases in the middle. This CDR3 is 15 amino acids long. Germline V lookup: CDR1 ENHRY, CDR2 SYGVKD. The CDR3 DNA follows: TGTGCCATCAGTGAGAGGGTGGGGGCAGGCACTGAAGCTTTCTTT. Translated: CAISERVGAGTEAFF.

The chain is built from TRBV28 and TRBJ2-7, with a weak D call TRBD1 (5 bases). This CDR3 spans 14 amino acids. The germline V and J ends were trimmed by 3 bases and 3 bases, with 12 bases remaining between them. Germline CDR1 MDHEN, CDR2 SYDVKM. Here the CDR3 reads CASSLWQGNYEQYF. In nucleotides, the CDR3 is TGTGCCAGCAGTTTGTGGCAGGGTAACTACGAGCAGTACTTC.